Listed here are 30 T cell receptor beta chains from one sample, sequenced in a study of blood T cell repertoires in COVID-19. TCRdb's table, derived via immunoSEQ multiplex PCR, lists solely in-frame clones and lacks some. The sample holds under 200,000 clones, more than 70% seen once. The specimen sequenced was peripheral blood. These receptors were obtained from a man in his forties or fifties with active or convalescent COVID-19.

The rearrangement links TRBV6-5 to TRBJ1-6; D possibly corresponds to TRBD1 (5 bases). The V and J ends lost 8 bases and 7 bases respectively, with 15 bases between them. The germline gives CDR1 MNHEY, CDR2 SVGAGI. This CDR3 region has 14 residues. Written as DNA, the CDR3 is TGTGCCAGCTGGGGGAGGGTCCCCAATTCACCCCTCCACTTT. Protein sequence: CASWGRVPNSPLHF.

The CDR3 here is CASSDLGGGNNSPLHF. The CDR3 DNA reads as TGTGCCAGCAGTGATTTGGGCGGGGGGAATAATTCACCCCTCCACTTT. V gene TRBV6-1 combines with J gene TRBJ1-6, with D possibly TRBD1 on 5 matching bases. Deletions cut 3 bases from V and 5 bases from J, with 14 bases between. The CDR3 is made up of 16 amino acids. Germline CDR1 MNHNS, CDR2 SASEGT.

The gene calls are TRBV25-1 and TRBJ1-1; D not certain. The ends were cut back, 5 bases at V and 5 bases at J, with 15 bases in the middle. The CDR3 has 14 residues. CDR1 MGHDK and CDR2 SYGVNS come from the germline V gene. The CDR3 sequence is CASSPYDPNTEAFF. The CDR3 DNA reads as TGTGCCAGCAGTCCCTATGATCCTAATACTGAAGCTTTCTTT.

This rearrangement joins TRBV6-6 to TRBJ1-1; D gene uncertain. V lost 2 bases to trimming and J lost 7 bases, with 11 bases between them. Germline values: CDR1 MNHNY, CDR2 SVGAGI (reference sequence). This CDR3 is built from 13 residues. CDR3 DNA: TGTGCCAGCAGTTACGGTGGTCAGTTTGAAGCTTTCTTT. Residues: CASSYGGQFEAFF.

The chain employs TRBV30 and TRBJ1-6; D unclear. CDR1 is GTSNPN, CDR2 SVGIG, per germline (reference sequence). The CDR3 is made up of 14 amino acids. The V end lost 1 base, the J end lost 5 bases, and 9 bases lay between the germline ends. The CDR3 sequence is CAWSGEVDNSPLHF. The CDR3 DNA sequence: TGTGCCTGGAGTGGGGAGGTGGATAATTCACCCCTCCACTTT.

The J gene is TRBJ1-2, the V gene TRBV9; maybe TRBD1 (5 bases). CDR3 length: 14 amino acids. Trimming shortened V by 3 bases and J by 7 bases, and 16 bases separated the two germline ends. Germline V CDR1 and CDR2: SGDLS, YYNGEE. The CDR3 coding sequence is TGTGCCAGCAGCGGCCCCTGGACAAAACGTGGCTACACCTTC. Protein: CASSGPWTKRGYTF.

The rearrangement uses TRBV14 and TRBJ1-3; D gene ambiguous. The CDR3 totals 17 residues. V dropped 7 bases and J dropped 1 base, with 20 bases sitting between them. Germline CDR1 is SGHDN and CDR2 is FVKESK. DNA for the CDR3: TGTGCCAGCACCTTTAATGAAGTTGGGAGATCTGGAAACACCATATATTTT. Protein: CASTFNEVGRSGNTIYF.

This CDR3 is CASSDGGNSPLHF. For the CDR3, the DNA is TGCGCCAGCAGTGACGGGGGTAATTCACCCCTCCACTTT. The chain combines TRBV10-1 with TRBJ1-6, with D possibly TRBD1 on 5 matching bases. With 3 bases removed from V and 6 bases from J, the gap between germline ends came to 6 bases. Germline V gene sequence: CDR1 WNHNN, CDR2 SYGVQD (reference sequence). The CDR3 runs 13 residues.

The CDR3 is CASSIYWSTGTVGTEAFF. DNA of the CDR3: TGTGCCAGTAGTATATATTGGTCAACCGGGACAGTTGGAACTGAAGCTTTCTTT. The chain has TRBV19 and TRBJ1-1, with 7 bases identical to TRBD1. Per germline, CDR1 LNHDA and CDR2 SQIVND (reference sequence). The CDR3 has 18 amino acids. The trim removed 2 bases at V and 5 bases at J, leaving 17 bases unmatched.

For the CDR3, the DNA is TGTGCCAGCGGAAACAGGGGGGGCTACGAGCAGTACTTC. It yields the protein CASGNRGGYEQYF. The chain is built from TRBV19 and TRBJ2-7; D may be TRBD1 (8 bases). The CDR3 totals 13 residues. Germline values: CDR1 LNHDA, CDR2 SQIVND (reference sequence). V was cut by 9 bases and J by 3 bases, with 15 bases left in between.

The rearrangement uses TRBV7-9 and TRBJ1-5; D might be TRBD1 (6 bases). Looked up from germline, CDR1 is SEHNR and CDR2 is FQNEAQ (reference sequence). The CDR3 has 15 amino acids. Trimming took off 5 bases at V and 2 bases at J, with 13 bases between the two ends. The chain's CDR3 is CASSLSQGGNQPQHF. The CDR3 DNA follows: TGTGCCAGCAGCCTATCACAGGGAGGCAATCAGCCCCAGCATTTT.

This chain joins TRBV3-1 (or the pseudogene TRBV3-2) and TRBJ2-2; D uncertain. This CDR3 is 14 amino acids long. From germline, CDR1 is LGHDT and CDR2 YNNKEL (reference sequence). Trimming removed 0 bases from V and 4 bases from J, with 6 bases in between. The CDR3 sequence is CASSQDSPTGELFF. CDR3 in DNA: TGTGCCAGCAGCCAAGACTCTCCCACCGGGGAGCTGTTTTTT.

This clone was counted a few times. The V and J genes are TRBV29-1 and TRBJ2-1; 7 bases align to TRBD2. The CDR3 length is 14 residues. The germline V gene encodes CDR1 SQVTM and CDR2 ANQGSEA. Trimming took 4 bases from V and 3 from J; bases not matched to a gene: 6. The CDR3 region is CSVVRDYNYNEQFF. The CDR3 nucleotides read TGCAGCGTTGTTCGGGACTACAACTACAATGAGCAGTTCTTC.

The chain uses TRBV28 and TRBJ2-2; D is perhaps TRBD1 (6 bases). The CDR3 runs to 12 residues. Per the germline V gene, CDR1 is MDHEN and CDR2 is SYDVKM. V was shortened by 11 bases and J by 4 bases, with 11 bases between the two germline ends. The CDR3 sequence is CAHRVGTGELFF. The CDR3 DNA follows: TGTGCCCACAGGGTGGGCACCGGGGAGCTGTTTTTT.

The chain joins TRBV4-3 to TRBJ1-4; D uncertain. Trimming removed 0 bases at V and 1 base at J, with 6 bases between. The CDR3 runs 15 residues. From germline, CDR1 is LGHNA and CDR2 YSLEER. CDR3 sequence: CASSQDAGTNEKLFF. Here the CDR3 DNA reads TGCGCCAGCAGCCAAGATGCCGGAACTAATGAAAAACTGTTTTTT.

V usage is TRBV7-3 and J usage is TRBJ1-2, with 9 bases that match TRBD1. The length of the CDR3 is 14 residues. CDR1 is SGHTA, CDR2 FQGTGA, per germline. J gave up 6 bases and V 5 bases, and 7 bases lay outside the gene matches. Here the CDR3 DNA reads TGTGCCAGCAGCCCAGGAGGGACAGGGAATGGCTACACCTTC. Protein sequence: CASSPGGTGNGYTF.

The V call is TRBV5-6, the J call TRBJ2-1; weak D call: TRBD2 (5 bases). Trimming removed 1 base at V and 6 bases at J, with 20 bases between. The germline gives CDR1 SGHDT, CDR2 YYEEEE. This CDR3 has 17 residues. The DNA for the CDR3 is TGTGCCAGCAGCTTGCTAGCCCGCCGCGAGAGGACCAATGAGCAGTTCTTC. This codes for CASSLLARRERTNEQFF.

This chain joins TRBV28 and TRBJ1-2; D might be TRBD1 (6 bases). Germline lookup yields CDR1 MDHEN and CDR2 SYDVKM. Trimming stripped 10 bases from V and 8 bases from J, with 20 bases between. The CDR3 consists of 13 residues. The CDR3, as DNA: TGTGCCACCCTAGACAGGAGAGCTTCGGGCTACACCTTC. Translated, it gives CATLDRRASGYTF.

The chain combines TRBV6-5 with TRBJ1-5; possible D gene TRBD1, 5 bases. The CDR3 consists of 15 residues. Germline V gives CDR1 MNHEY, CDR2 SVGAGI. The ends were cut back, 3 bases at V and 5 bases at J, with 14 bases in the middle. Written as DNA, the CDR3 is TGTGCCAGCAGTTATGGGGCGGCCGAGGATCAGCCCCAGCATTTT. Translation gives CASSYGAAEDQPQHF.

The gene calls are TRBV5-5 and TRBJ2-6; D is possibly TRBD1 (6 bases). The V gene's germline CDR1 is SGHKS and CDR2 YYEKEE (reference sequence). CDR3 length: 16 amino acids. V lost 4 bases to trimming and J lost 0 bases, with 11 bases between them. The DNA of the CDR3 is TGTGCCAGCAGCCCGACAGGTACCTCTGGGGCCAACGTCCTGACTTTC. Translated, it gives CASSPTGTSGANVLTF.

The chain combines TRBV7-2 with TRBJ1-5, with 8 bases fitting TRBD1. Germline lookup yields CDR1 SGHTA and CDR2 FQGNSA. With 5 bases clipped from V and 6 bases from J, the junction kept 9 bases outside the gene matches. The CDR3 consists of 15 residues. DNA for the CDR3: TGTGCCAGCAGCCCAAGGACAGGGTCCGGTCAGCCCCAGCATTTT. This gives the protein CASSPRTGSGQPQHF.

The gene calls are TRBV15 and TRBJ1-2; 11 positions agree with TRBD1. V shed 3 bases, J shed 5 bases, and the junction held 5 bases outside the gene matches. The CDR3 runs 15 residues. Germline lookup yields CDR1 LNHNV and CDR2 YYDKDF (reference sequence). This chain's CDR3 is CATSRSGQGAYGYTF. In DNA, the CDR3 is TGTGCCACCAGCAGGTCAGGACAGGGGGCTTATGGCTACACCTTC.

The chain recombines TRBV3-1 (or the pseudogene TRBV3-2) with TRBJ1-5; D remains ambiguous. Trimming removed 2 bases at V and 0 bases at J, with 8 bases between. Germline lookup yields CDR1 LGHDT and CDR2 YNNKEL (reference sequence). The CDR3 is made up of 15 amino acids. CDR3 sequence: CASSQYRDSNQPQHF. The DNA for the CDR3 is TGTGCCAGCAGCCAATATCGAGATAGCAATCAGCCCCAGCATTTT.

This chain joins TRBV6-5 and TRBJ1-1, with D hard to call. V gave up 6 bases and J gave up 11 bases, with 19 bases separating them. The CDR3 covers 13 residues. Germline V CDR1 and CDR2: MNHEY, SVGAGI. CDR3 amino acids: CASSRNLKGVAFF. CDR3 sequence (DNA): TGTGCCAGCAGCCGGAATCTGAAGGGAGTTGCTTTCTTT.

The chain is built from TRBV5-1 and TRBJ2-7; perhaps TRBD1 as D (6 bases). The germline gives CDR1 SGHRS, CDR2 YFSETQ. With 4 bases removed from V and 4 bases from J, the gap between germline ends came to 21 bases. The CDR3 spans 16 residues. CDR3 nucleotide sequence: TGCGCCAGCAGCAGGACGCCGGGACACCGAAGTTACGAGCAGTACTTC. It yields the protein CASSRTPGHRSYEQYF.

The chain is built from TRBV27 and TRBJ1-3; D remains unclear. This CDR3 comprises 14 residues. Trimming left V 3 bases short and J 2 bases short, with 8 bases between. Germline CDR1 MNHEY, CDR2 SMNVEV (reference sequence). The CDR3: CASSLVGAGNTIYF. Here the CDR3 DNA reads TGTGCCAGCAGTTTGGTCGGGGCTGGAAACACCATATATTTT.

This rearrangement joins TRBV2 to TRBJ2-1, with D unclear. The V end was cut by 2 bases, the J end by 6 bases, with 8 bases between. CDR1 and CDR2 from the germline V gene are SNHLY and FYNNEI. This CDR3 has 13 residues. The CDR3 nucleotides are TGTGCCAGCAGTGAAAGTCACAGCAATGAGCAGTTCTTC. Amino acid sequence: CASSESHSNEQFF.

The rearrangement links TRBV2 to TRBJ1-5; TRBD1 aligns across 9 bases. CDR1 and CDR2 from the germline V gene are SNHLY and FYNNEI. J gave up 7 bases and V 8 bases, and 3 bases lay outside the gene matches. The CDR3 loop spans 12 amino acids. The CDR3 DNA reads as TGTGCCAGCGGGACAGGGACGCAGCCCCAGCATTTT. It specifies CASGTGTQPQHF.

This clone was found once. V gene TRBV15 combines with J gene TRBJ1-2; D unclear. Trimming left V 0 bases short and J 6 bases short, with 14 bases between. The V gene's germline CDR1 is LNHNV and CDR2 YYDKDF (reference sequence). This CDR3 is 15 amino acids long. CDR3 loop: CATSRDRERGNGYTF. The CDR3 DNA reads as TGTGCCACCAGCAGAGATAGGGAAAGAGGGAATGGCTACACCTTC.

The chain combines TRBV5-4 with TRBJ1-1; tentatively, D is TRBD1 (5 bases). The germline V gene encodes CDR1 SGHNT and CDR2 YYREEE (reference sequence). The CDR3 contains 13 residues. The V gene lost 4 bases and the J gene lost 5 bases, with 12 bases spanning the gap. The CDR3 spells CASSPPGGTEAFF. The CDR3 bases are TGTGCCAGCAGCCCCCCCGGGGGGACTGAAGCTTTCTTT.